The 26 T cell receptor beta chains in this list originate from one sample, sequenced in a study of T cells in Graves' hyperthyroidism and ophthalmopathy. RNA transcripts were the template for amplifying TCR beta CDR3 regions. The HTBI primer set was used in a first-round RT-PCR of the TCR CDR3. Each CDR3 protein is one row after TCRdb ran MiXCR on the multiplex PCR reads. The table records some 550,000 distinct CDR3 sequences, around 20% of them present only once. The sample was blood. These receptor sequences come from a man younger than 35 with Graves' hyperthyroidism.

This clonotype showed up many times. The CDR3 coding sequence is TGCGCCAGCTGCCAGGGGTCCGAAGAGACCCAGTACTTC. This gives the protein CASCQGSEETQYF. The chain employs TRBV5-1 and TRBJ2-5, with D maybe TRBD1 (6 bases). V was clipped by 7 bases and J by 3 bases, with 13 bases between them. CDR3 size: 13 residues. Germline loops: CDR1 SGHRS, CDR2 YFSETQ.

This clonotype was observed a handful of times. This chain joins TRBV12-5 and TRBJ2-2, with 7 bases lining up with TRBD1. Germline CDR1 and CDR2: LGHNT and FRNRAP. The trim removed 4 bases at V and 7 bases at J, leaving 6 bases unmatched. The CDR3 is 14 residues long. CDR3 amino acids: CASGSAGDSGELFF. CDR3 nucleotides: TGTGCTAGTGGTTCTGCCGGGGACAGCGGGGAGCTGTTTTTT.

This chain connects TRBV7-2 to TRBJ1-1, with D perhaps TRBD1 (5 bases). The CDR3 contains 13 residues. With 6 bases removed from V and 4 bases from J, the gap between germline ends came to 12 bases. The germline V gene has CDR1 SGHTA and CDR2 FQGNSA. CDR3 bases: TGTGCCAGCAGTCCCAGGGCAAGCACTGAAGCTTTCTTT. Its translation: CASSPRASTEAFF.

The sample holds many counts of this clonotype. This sequence joins TRBV28 and TRBJ1-2, with D tentatively TRBD1 (5 bases). Germline V lookup: CDR1 MDHEN, CDR2 SYDVKM. The V end was cut by 4 bases, the J end by 6 bases, with 12 bases between. The CDR3 consists of 13 residues. This chain's CDR3 is CASSWGRVDGYTF. The CDR3 nucleotides read TGTGCCAGCAGTTGGGGCAGGGTCGATGGCTACACCTTC.

This clonotype was picked up many times. The chain recombines TRBV7-8 with TRBJ1-1, with TRBD1 identical over 9 bases. The CDR3 is 17 residues long. Trimming cost V 3 bases and J 5 bases; bases outside gene matches: 13. In germline, CDR1 is SGHVS, CDR2 FQNEAQ. CDR3 residues: CASSFGSMGQGSTEAFF. For the CDR3, the DNA is TGTGCCAGCAGCTTTGGGTCAATGGGACAGGGTTCAACTGAAGCTTTCTTT. Full variable domain (remainder filled in from reference TRBV7-8 and TRBJ1-1): GAGVSQSPRYKVAKRGQDVALRCDPISGHVSLFWYQQALGQGPEFLTYFQNEAQLDKSGLPSDRFFAERPEGSVSTLKIQRTQQEDSAVYLCASSFGSMGQGSTEAFFGQGTRLTVV.

This clonotype was counted ten times or more. This chain uses TRBV27 with TRBJ2-7; no definite D call. Trimming stripped 5 bases from V and 5 bases from J, with 13 bases between. The length of the CDR3 is 13 residues. CDR1 MNHEY and CDR2 SMNVEV come from the germline V gene (reference sequence). CDR3 loop: CASSPPGLHEQYF. The DNA of the CDR3 is TGTGCCAGCAGTCCCCCCGGTCTTCACGAGCAGTACTTC.

This clonotype was picked up one time. This chain uses TRBV24-1 with TRBJ1-5; D ambiguous. With 4 bases removed from V and 5 bases from J, the gap between germline ends came to 11 bases. The CDR3 length is 14 residues. CDR1 is KGHDR and CDR2 is SFDVKD in the germline V gene. CDR3 DNA sequence: TGTGCCACCAGTGACCGCCGCGGTTATCAGCCCCAGCATTTT. This encodes CATSDRRGYQPQHF.

This clonotype was seen at least ten times. The genes are TRBV20-1 and TRBJ2-7; D is perhaps TRBD2 (6 bases). V lost 6 bases and J 7 bases, leaving 16 bases between the germline ends. Germline V gives CDR1 DFQATT, CDR2 SNEGSKA (reference sequence). The CDR3 totals 12 residues. CDR3 loop: CSAHLRGVEQYF. Here the CDR3 DNA reads TGCAGTGCCCACCTGCGGGGTGTTGAGCAGTACTTC.

This clonotype was seen more than once but under ten times. The genes are TRBV3-1 and TRBJ1-5; D is unclear. This CDR3 has 14 residues. The ends were cut back, 2 bases at V and 1 base at J, with 6 bases in the middle. Germline V gene sequence: CDR1 LGHDT, CDR2 YNNKEL (reference sequence). The CDR3 reads CASSQSISNQPQHF. DNA of the CDR3: TGTGCCAGCAGCCAATCCATCAGCAATCAGCCCCAGCATTTT.

This clonotype was recorded many times. The chain recombines TRBV5-6 with TRBJ1-1, with D unclear. Trimming cost V 0 bases and J 4 bases, with 16 bases left between them. This CDR3 is 16 amino acids long. Germline lookup yields CDR1 SGHDT and CDR2 YYEEEE. CDR3 residues: CASSLVLVGGPTEAFF. CDR3 nucleotides: TGTGCCAGCAGCTTGGTACTTGTCGGCGGGCCCACTGAAGCTTTCTTT.

This clonotype was detected many times. The genes are TRBV5-5 and TRBJ1-1; maybe TRBD1 (5 bases). The ends were cut back, 3 bases at V and 10 bases at J, with 16 bases in the middle. Germline-derived CDR1 and CDR2 are SGHKS and YYEKEE (reference sequence). The CDR3 is made up of 13 amino acids. The chain's CDR3 is CASSSGGELGAFF. The CDR3 DNA sequence: TGTGCCAGCAGCTCGGGGGGGGAATTGGGAGCTTTCTTT.

This sequence joins TRBV11-2 and TRBJ2-7; D perhaps matches TRBD2 (5 bases). The germline gives CDR1 SGHAT, CDR2 FQNNGV. Trimming removed 4 bases at V and 3 bases at J, with 13 bases between. The CDR3 totals 14 residues. The CDR3 loop is CASSSGDLIYEQYF. CDR3 coding DNA: TGTGCCAGCAGCTCCGGGGATCTTATCTACGAGCAGTACTTC.

This clonotype has ten or more counts. The chain carries TRBV20-1 and TRBJ2-7, with 7 bases identical to TRBD1. The germline CDR1 and CDR2 sequences are DFQATT and SNEGSKA (reference sequence). With 1 base clipped from V and 1 base from J, the junction kept 28 bases outside the gene matches. CDR3 length equals 22 residues. In DNA, the CDR3 is TGCAGTGCTAGAGTTCCCTCTTCACCGACAGGGAGAGATACTCTGAGGTCCTACGAGCAGTACTTC. Residues: CSARVPSSPTGRDTLRSYEQYF.

This clonotype came up many times. The chain links TRBV11-1 to TRBJ1-1; D possibly corresponds to TRBD1 (6 bases). Germline V gene data show CDR1 as SGHAT and CDR2 as FQDESV (reference sequence). Trimming left V 3 bases short and J 1 base short, with 18 bases between. CDR3 size: 17 residues. CDR3 in amino acids: CASSFPPQGPSNTEAFF. In DNA form, the CDR3 reads TGTGCCAGCAGCTTTCCCCCGCAGGGGCCATCGAACACTGAAGCTTTCTTT.

This clonotype was picked up many times. The chain uses TRBV20-1 and TRBJ1-5; possible D gene TRBD1, 5 bases. Trimming removed 0 bases from V and 6 bases from J, with 12 bases in between. CDR3 length: 14 amino acids. CDR1 is DFQATT and CDR2 is SNEGSKA in the germline V gene (reference sequence). This CDR3 is CSARDTRGGQPQHF. The DNA of the CDR3 is TGCAGTGCTAGAGATACGAGGGGCGGTCAGCCCCAGCATTTT.

The chain employs TRBV12-3 or TRBV12-4 and TRBJ1-5; D gene uncertain. The CDR3 loop spans 15 amino acids. V lost 3 bases and J lost 2, with 11 bases in between. CDR3 sequence (DNA): TGTGCCAGCAGTTTTAACGGTCTTGGCAATCAGCCCCAGCATTTT. Protein: CASSFNGLGNQPQHF.

This rearrangement joins TRBV5-1 to TRBJ1-5; no firm D call. Germline V gives CDR1 SGHRS, CDR2 YFSETQ. This CDR3 is 16 amino acids long. V dropped 0 bases and J dropped 0 bases, with 10 bases sitting between them. The CDR3 loop reads CASSLAGVNSNQPQHF. In nucleotides, the CDR3 is TGCGCCAGCAGCTTGGCCGGGGTAAATAGCAATCAGCCCCAGCATTTT.

This clonotype was seen only a few times. This chain joins TRBV6-1 and TRBJ1-3, with 7 bases identical to TRBD1. Germline trimming cut 8 bases from V and 0 bases from J; bases unmatched to any gene: 7. This CDR3 region has 15 residues. Germline assignment: CDR1 MNHNS and CDR2 SASEGT. The CDR3 loop reads CASLGGGGSGNTIYF. CDR3 coding DNA: TGTGCCAGCCTCGGAGGGGGCGGCTCTGGAAACACCATATATTTT.

Worth noting for this clonotype: At one of its ends the junction is not consistent with the germline gene, which may arise from a read error. The chain links TRBV15 to TRBJ1-6; D is unresolved. This CDR3 region has 14 residues. Germline V gives CDR1 LNHNV, CDR2 YYDKDF (reference sequence). CDR3: CATSRGRSNPPLHF. In nucleotides, the CDR3 is TGTGCCACCAGCAGAGGCAGGAGTAATCCACCCCTCCACTTT.

In its sample, this clonotype was seen many times. The chain has TRBV6-1 and TRBJ1-5; 7 bases are a match to TRBD1. In germline, CDR1 is MNHNS, CDR2 SASEGT. V lost 4 bases and J lost 9; bases outside the gene matches: 6. CDR3 length equals 13 residues. CDR3 sequence: CASSGQGQLPQHF. CDR3 coding DNA: TGTGCCAGCAGTGGTCAGGGACAGCTGCCCCAGCATTTT.

This clonotype showed up many times. V is TRBV12-3 or TRBV12-4 and J is TRBJ1-1; D is perhaps TRBD1 (6 bases). Trimming removed 7 bases from V and 3 bases from J, with 12 bases in between. This CDR3 comprises 13 residues. The CDR3 DNA is TGTGCCAGCAACCTGGGGGCCTACACTGAAGCTTTCTTT. Residues: CASNLGAYTEAFF.

The rearrangement links TRBV20-1 to TRBJ1-5; possibly TRBD1 for D (5 bases). This CDR3 contains 14 residues. V lost 3 bases, J lost 3 bases, and 12 bases lay in between. Germline assignment: CDR1 DFQATT and CDR2 SNEGSKA (reference sequence). The CDR3 region is CSASRWTTNQPQHF. DNA for the CDR3: TGCAGTGCTAGCCGGTGGACAACCAATCAGCCCCAGCATTTT.

The chain has TRBV9 and TRBJ1-2; no clear D gene. This CDR3 has 15 amino acids. V was clipped by 4 bases and J by 4 bases, with 17 bases between them. Germline V lookup: CDR1 SGDLS, CDR2 YYNGEE. As DNA, the CDR3 is TGTGCCAGCAGCCGATCGCCCCGGGTCCTCTATGGCTACACCTTC. Protein product: CASSRSPRVLYGYTF.

V and J are TRBV9 and TRBJ1-1; D gene uncertain. Germline loops: CDR1 SGDLS, CDR2 YYNGEE. V was shortened by 0 bases and J by 1 base, with 10 bases between the two germline ends. This CDR3 region has 15 residues. CDR3 DNA sequence: TGTGCCAGCAGCGTAGCTCCGGATCGGAACACTGAAGCTTTCTTT. The encoded protein is CASSVAPDRNTEAFF. The entire variable domain, with the rest obtained from reference TRBV9 and TRBJ1-1, is as follows: DSGVTQTPKHLITATGQRVTLRCSPRSGDLSVYWYQQSLDQGLQFLIQYYNGEERAKGNILERFSAQQFPDLHSELNLSSLELGDSALYFCASSVAPDRNTEAFFGQGTRLTVV.

This clonotype was seen at least ten times. V gene TRBV28 combines with J gene TRBJ1-1; 7 bases are shared with TRBD1. The J segment lost 4 bases and the V segment lost 5 bases, leaving 13 bases of the junction unmatched. This CDR3 has 16 residues. CDR1 and CDR2 from the germline V gene are MDHEN and SYDVKM. CDR3 sequence (DNA): TGTGCCAGCAGTGTCCCGACAGGGAAAAGAAGCACTGAAGCTTTCTTT. Its protein product is CASSVPTGKRSTEAFF.

This clonotype was found a few times. A read error may be the cause here, since a much bigger clone is one base away. The chain uses TRBV12-3 or TRBV12-4 and TRBJ1-2; D remains ambiguous. This CDR3 comprises 15 residues. CDR3 sequence (DNA): TGTGCCAGCAGTTTAAGAGAGGGTCTTAACTATAGCTACACCTTC. Translation: CASSLREGLNYSYTF.